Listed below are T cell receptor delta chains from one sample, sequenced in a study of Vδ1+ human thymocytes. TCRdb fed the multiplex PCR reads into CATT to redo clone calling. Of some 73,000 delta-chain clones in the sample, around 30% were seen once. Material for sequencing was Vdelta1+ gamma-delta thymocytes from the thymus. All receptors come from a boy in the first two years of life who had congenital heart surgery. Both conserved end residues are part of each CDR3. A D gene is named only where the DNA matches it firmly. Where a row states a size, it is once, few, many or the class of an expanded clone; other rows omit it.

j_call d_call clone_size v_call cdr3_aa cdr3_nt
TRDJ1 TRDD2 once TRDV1 CALGLLDGPSYVRTTDKLIF TGTGCTCTTGGATTACTAGACGGGCCTTCCTATGTGAGGACCACCGATAAACTCATCTTT
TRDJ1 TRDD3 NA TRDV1 CALGERWGTPDETDKLIF TGTGCTCTTGGGGAACGCTGGGGGACCCCCGATGAAACCGATAAACTCATCTTT
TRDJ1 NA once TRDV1 CALGESEGGDTDKLIF TGTGCTCTTGGGGAAAGCGAAGGAGGAGACACCGATAAACTCATCTTT
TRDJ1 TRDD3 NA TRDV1 CALGEPSSLPSPYWGIRTLPYTDKLIF TGTGCTCTTGGGGAACCATCGAGCCTTCCCTCGCCGTACTGGGGGATACGTACCTTACCTTACACCGATAAACTCATCTTT
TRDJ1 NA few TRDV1 CALGGALLPNTDKLIF TGTGCTCTTGGGGGAGCCCTTTTACCGAACACCGATAAACTCATCTTT
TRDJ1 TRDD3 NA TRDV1 CALGEAPEVGDTIDKLIF TGTGCTCTTGGGGAAGCCCCAGAAGTGGGGGATACAATCGATAAACTCATCTTT
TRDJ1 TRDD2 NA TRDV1 CALGDSPRWISYEGPKLPNEQTDKLIF TGTGCTCTTGGGGACTCACCGAGGTGGATTTCCTACGAGGGACCAAAGCTCCCCAACGAGCAAACCGATAAACTCATCTTT
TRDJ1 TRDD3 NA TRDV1 CALGEDFLCWGYSDKLIF TGTGCTCTTGGGGAGGACTTCCTGTGCTGGGGATACAGCGATAAACTCATCTTT
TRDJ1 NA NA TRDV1 CALGELEWRSGRRPNVIRLYTDKLIF TGTGCTCTTGGGGAACTAGAATGGCGCTCGGGACGTCGGCCTAACGTGATACGCTTGTACACCGATAAACTCATCTTT
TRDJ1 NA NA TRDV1 CALGELVLPSYVLRDRSDKLIF TGTGCTCTTGGGGAACTGGTCCTACCGTCATATGTGCTGAGGGATAGGTCCGATAAACTCATCTTT
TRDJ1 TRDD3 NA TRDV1 CALGCLRTGVPYTDKLIF TGTGCTCTTGGGTGTCTTCGTACTGGGGTCCCGTACACCGATAAACTCATCTTT
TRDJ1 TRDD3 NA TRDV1 CALGELVVGAWGIRVPYTDKLIF TGTGCTCTTGGGGAACTAGTTGTGGGGGCCTGGGGGATACGCGTCCCGTACACCGATAAACTCATCTTT
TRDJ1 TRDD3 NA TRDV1 CALGELIGWGIGHTDKLIF TGTGCTCTTGGGGAACTAATCGGTTGGGGGATTGGGCACACCGATAAACTCATCTTT
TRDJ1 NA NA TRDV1 CALGELSPLNTDKLIF TGTGCTCTTGGGGAACTTTCCCCACTAAACACCGATAAACTCATCTTT
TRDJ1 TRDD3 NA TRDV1 CALGVPRFLAFTGGYGPYTDKLIF TGTGCTCTTGGGGTTCCGCGCTTCCTAGCCTTCACTGGGGGATACGGGCCCTACACCGATAAACTCATCTTT
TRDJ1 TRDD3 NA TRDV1 CALGELPTASFLLGDTVGGHTDKLIF TGTGCTCTTGGGGAACTTCCTACAGCCTCCTTTTTACTGGGGGATACGGTAGGAGGGCACACCGATAAACTCATCTTT
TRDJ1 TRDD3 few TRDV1 CALGELLPTLGDTVTDKLIF TGTGCTCTTGGGGAGCTACTTCCTACTCTGGGGGATACGGTCACCGATAAACTCATCTTT
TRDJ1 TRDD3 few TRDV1 CALGIPGDPVPLGYTDKLIF TGTGCTCTTGGAATACCCGGCGATCCTGTGCCACTGGGGTACACCGATAAACTCATCTTT
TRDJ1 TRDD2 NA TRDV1 CALGGAFLRVGPPLYTDKLIF TGTGCTCTTGGGGGGGCCTTCCTCCGAGTTGGGCCACCCCTGTACACCGATAAACTCATCTTT
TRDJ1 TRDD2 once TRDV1 CALGPGGLPTLYWEDFKLIF TGTGCTCTTGGGCCCGGGGGGCTTCCTACCCTATACTGGGAAGATTTCAAACTCATCTTT
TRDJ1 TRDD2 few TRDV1 CALGGFLPTKGIRELIF TGTGCTCTTGGGGGCTTCCTACCGACGAAAGGGATTCGTGAACTCATCTTT
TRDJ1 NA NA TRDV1 CALGEPLASGWVIAKLIF TGTGCTCTTGGGGAACCATTGGCCTCGGGGTGGGTGATTGCTAAACTCATCTTT
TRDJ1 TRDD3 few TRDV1 CALGEFSRLGDHTDKLIF TGTGCTCTTGGGGAGTTTTCCCGCCTGGGGGATCACACCGATAAACTCATCTTT
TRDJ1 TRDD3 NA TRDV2 CACATPYLGGGYVADKLIF TGTGCCTGTGCCACACCGTATCTCGGTGGGGGATACGTCGCCGATAAACTCATCTTT
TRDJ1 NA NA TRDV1 CALGERLEHTDKLIF TGTGCTCTTGGGGAACGGCTGGAACACACCGATAAACTCATCTTT
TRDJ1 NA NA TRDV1 CALGEPRALHTDKLIF TGTGCTCTTGGGGAACCTAGGGCCCTACACACCGATAAACTCATCTTT
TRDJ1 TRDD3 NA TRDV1 CALGELLPFPTGGYGDKLIF TGTGCTCTTGGGGAACTTCTTCCCTTTCCTACTGGGGGATACGGGGATAAACTCATCTTT
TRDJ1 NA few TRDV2 CACDGGRDILPNTDKLIF TGTGCCTGTGATGGGGGGCGGGATATCCTACCAAACACCGATAAACTCATCTTT
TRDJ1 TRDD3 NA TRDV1 CALGKLRPRTGGPYTDKLIF TGTGCTCTTGGGAAACTACGCCCAAGAACTGGGGGACCGTACACCGATAAACTCATCTTT
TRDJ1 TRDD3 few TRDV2 CACDNSFITRLPMSIWGIRKYTDKLIF TGTGCCTGTGACAATTCTTTCATTACGAGACTTCCTATGTCTATCTGGGGGATACGTAAGTACACCGATAAACTCATCTTT
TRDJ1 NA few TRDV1 CALGTPTSFYTDKLIF TGTGCTCTTGGTACCCCTACTTCCTTCTACACCGATAAACTCATCTTT
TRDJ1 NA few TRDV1 CALGEPRKHTYTDKLIF TGTGCTCTTGGGGAACCCCGAAAACACACGTACACCGATAAACTCATCTTT